This T cell receptor (beta chain) was captured by sequencing in a study of glioma-infiltrating T cells. TCR alpha and beta CDR3 regions were amplified from RNA using iRepertoire nested multiplex PCR. For one-step reverse transcription and amplification, about 85-400 ng of tissue mRNA or PBMC total RNA was used. TCRdb used MiXCR to reprocess the multiplex PCR reads, holding one entry per CDR3 protein. The sample carries some 90,000 distinct CDR3 sequences, around 40% recorded once. Study results and limitations: Gliomas, especially low-grade, showed above-expected tissue-blood divergence; non-neoplastic patients showed below.

In its sample, this clonotype was seen many times. Its antigen is unidentified. Deletions cut 6 bases from V and 1 base from J, with 7 bases between. This CDR3 contains 12 residues. CDR1 and CDR2 (germline): MGHDK, SYGVNS. V gene TRBV25-1 combines with J gene TRBJ2-7, with D possibly TRBD2 on 6 matching bases. This TCR was sampled from a human donor with low-grade glioma or glioblastoma, undergoing nonglioma brain surgery, or in good health (not recorded which). Material: glioma tissue, nonneoplastic brain tissue, or PBMCs (not recorded which). CDR3 protein: CASRGGSYEQYF. DNA of the CDR3: TGTGCCAGCAGGGGGGGATCCTACGAGCAGTACTTC.